The 19 T cell receptor beta chains below all came from one sample that was sequenced in a study of T-cell memory formation after mild COVID-19. A single record per CDR3 protein comes from TCRdb applying MiXCR to the 5' RACE reads. The sample contains roughly 400,000 distinct CDR3 sequences, 24% of which appear only once. The specimen was PBMCs or a T cell subset sorted from them (not recorded which). These receptors all stem from an adult woman who had mild COVID-19 (a few samples of this study predate the infection). Cell type and time point are not known.

CDR3 region: CASSVAAGSTQETQYF. In nucleotides, the CDR3 is TGTGCCAGCAGCGTAGCGGCAGGGTCCACGCAAGAGACCCAGTACTTC. V gene TRBV9 combines with J gene TRBJ2-5, with a tentative D call TRBD1 (5 bases). The germline CDR1 and CDR2 sequences are SGDLS and YYNGEE. CDR3 length equals 16 residues. Deletions cut 0 bases from V and 2 bases from J, with 14 bases between.

V gene TRBV6-5 combines with J gene TRBJ1-3; D possibly corresponds to TRBD1 (5 bases). This CDR3 spans 14 amino acids. Per the germline V gene, CDR1 is MNHEY and CDR2 is SVGAGI. V was cut by 2 bases and J by 2 bases, with 7 bases left in between. The CDR3 DNA sequence: TGTGCCAGCAGTTACGGGACCGCTGGAAACACCATATATTTT. This encodes CASSYGTAGNTIYF.

The gene calls are TRBV12-3 or TRBV12-4 and TRBJ2-5; no clear D. The CDR3 runs 13 residues. V lost 5 bases and J 4 bases, leaving 11 bases between the germline ends. CDR3 protein: CASSILLGETQYF. CDR3 DNA: TGTGCCAGCAGTATCCTTCTAGGAGAGACCCAGTACTTC.

This chain connects TRBV10-3 to TRBJ1-1; D is undetermined. The V gene's germline CDR1 is ENHRY and CDR2 SYGVKD. Trimming shortened V by 0 bases and J by 0 bases, and 14 bases separated the two germline ends. CDR3 size: 17 residues. This chain's CDR3 is CAISESNTKGMNTEAFF. The CDR3 bases are TGTGCCATCAGTGAGTCGAATACTAAAGGGATGAACACTGAAGCTTTCTTT.

This clonotype has only a few counts. The chain joins TRBV20-1 to TRBJ2-3, with no clear D. The CDR3 loop spans 14 amino acids. Germline-derived CDR1 and CDR2 are DFQATT and SNEGSKA (reference sequence). Trimming removed 1 base from V and 2 bases from J, with 10 bases in between. The CDR3, as DNA: TGCAGTGCTAGAGGGCAGCGCCACACAGATACGCAGTATTTT. Amino acids: CSARGQRHTDTQYF.

The rearrangement links TRBV6-1 to TRBJ2-3; TRBD2 aligns across 7 bases. With 5 bases clipped from V and 0 bases from J, the junction kept 8 bases outside the gene matches. The germline V gene encodes CDR1 MNHNS and CDR2 SASEGT. The CDR3 has 16 residues. The CDR3 here is CASSLTSSGSTDTQYF. The CDR3 DNA reads TGTGCCAGCAGTTTGACGTCTAGCGGAAGCACAGATACGCAGTATTTT.

DNA of the CDR3: TGCGCCAGCAGCGACCAAGGAGGCGGGGGAACTGAAGCTTTCTTT. Amino acids: CASSDQGGGGTEAFF. The rearrangement links TRBV5-1 to TRBJ1-1; D may be TRBD1 (5 bases). The CDR3 runs 15 residues. Trimming pared 4 bases from V and 5 bases from J, leaving 18 bases between. Germline assignment: CDR1 SGHRS and CDR2 YFSETQ. The entire variable domain, with the rest obtained from reference TRBV5-1 and TRBJ1-1, is as follows: KAGVTQTPRYLIKTRGQQVTLSCSPISGHRSVSWYQQTPGQGLQFLFEYFSETQRNKGNFPGRFSGRQFSNSRSEMNVSTLELGDSALYLCASSDQGGGGTEAFFGQGTRLTVV.

This clonotype turned up a few times. The rearrangement joins TRBV12-3 or TRBV12-4 to TRBJ2-1; D remains ambiguous. This CDR3 spans 12 amino acids. Trimming removed 7 bases from V and 7 bases from J, with 11 bases in between. CDR3 region: CASTLLGNEQFF. CDR3 DNA sequence: TGTGCCAGCACTTTGTTGGGAAATGAGCAGTTCTTC.

This clonotype was detected only a few times. The chain carries TRBV3-1 and TRBJ2-1; D may be TRBD2 (6 bases). Germline V lookup: CDR1 LGHDT, CDR2 YNNKEL (reference sequence). V was shortened by 7 bases and J by 6 bases, with 16 bases between the two germline ends. This CDR3 contains 14 residues. CDR3 nucleotide sequence: TGTGCCAGCACCTTTGACCACGGGGGCAATGAGCAGTTCTTC. Translation: CASTFDHGGNEQFF.

This clonotype was observed a few times. The V gene is TRBV6-5, the J gene TRBJ2-1, with 9 bases lining up with TRBD2. V gave up 6 bases and J gave up 8 bases; unmatched junction bases: 5. In germline, CDR1 is MNHEY, CDR2 SVGAGI. The CDR3 extends over 13 amino acids. The CDR3 region has the DNA TGTGCCAGCAGAAGCGGGGGGACCGATGAGCAGTTCTTC. This codes for CASRSGGTDEQFF.

The genes are TRBV6-2 or TRBV6-3 and TRBJ1-2, with 8 bases fitting TRBD1. CDR1 and CDR2 (germline): MNHEY, SVGEGT. With 6 bases clipped from V and 4 bases from J, the junction kept 7 bases outside the gene matches. The CDR3 loop spans 14 amino acids. The CDR3 spells CASRERQGPYGYTF. CDR3 sequence (DNA): TGTGCCAGCAGGGAGCGACAGGGGCCCTATGGCTACACCTTC.

The chain joins TRBV18 to TRBJ2-7; TRBD2 matches 10 bases. The trim removed 5 bases at V and 4 bases at J, leaving 5 bases unmatched. The CDR3 contains 14 residues. CDR1 is KGHSH, CDR2 LQKENI, per germline. In DNA, the CDR3 is TGTGCCAGCTCAGAAGGACTAGCGGAATACGAGCAGTACTTC. This encodes CASSEGLAEYEQYF.

V usage is TRBV6-5 and J usage is TRBJ2-7, with D perhaps matching TRBD1 (6 bases). This CDR3 has 13 amino acids. The germline CDR1 and CDR2 sequences are MNHEY and SVGAGI. V dropped 6 bases and J dropped 5 bases, with 14 bases sitting between them. The CDR3 nucleotides are TGTGCCAGCAGAAGCCAAAACAGGGACGAGCAGTACTTC. Translated: CASRSQNRDEQYF.

This clonotype occurred a few times. The V gene is TRBV4-1, the J gene TRBJ2-7, with D possibly TRBD1 on 5 matching bases. The germline gives CDR1 MGHRA, CDR2 YSYEKL. Trimming removed 0 bases from V and 3 bases from J, with 15 bases in between. This CDR3 has 16 residues. This chain's CDR3 is CASSQDLSGRVYEQYF. CDR3 coding DNA: TGCGCCAGCAGCCAAGATCTGTCGGGCAGGGTCTACGAGCAGTACTTC.

In its sample, this clonotype was seen a few times. The rearrangement uses TRBV5-6 and TRBJ1-1; 7 bases are a match to TRBD1. Germline CDR1 reads SGHDT; CDR2 reads YYEEEE. Losses at the gene ends were 4 bases for V and 0 bases for J; bases not matched to a gene: 3. CDR3 length: 14 amino acids. CDR3 residues: CASSLDRMNTEAFF. CDR3 sequence (DNA): TGTGCCAGCAGCCTGGACAGGATGAACACTGAAGCTTTCTTT. Full variable domain (missing parts from reference TRBV5-6 and TRBJ1-1): DAGVTQSPTHLIKTRGQQVTLRCSPKSGHDTVSWYQQALGQGPQFIFQYYEEEERQRGNFPDRFSGHQFPNYSSELNVNALLLGDSALYLCASSLDRMNTEAFFGQGTRLTVV.

The V and J genes are TRBV10-3 and TRBJ1-2; D remains ambiguous. From germline, CDR1 is ENHRY and CDR2 SYGVKD. V was trimmed by 2 bases and J by 2 bases, leaving 6 bases between them. CDR3 length equals 13 residues. The CDR3 region is CAISEGSNYGYTF. The CDR3 DNA reads TGTGCCATCAGTGAGGGCAGCAACTATGGCTACACCTTC.

This clonotype was seen a handful of times. V and J are TRBV29-1 and TRBJ2-7, with D possibly TRBD2 on 6 matching bases. Germline CDR1 SQVTM, CDR2 ANQGSEA. V gave up 3 bases and J gave up 6 bases, with 12 bases separating them. The CDR3 is 12 residues long. DNA of the CDR3: TGCAGCGTTGAGGCGGCGGGGCGCGAGCAGTACTTC. Amino acid sequence: CSVEAAGREQYF.

Only a few counts were recorded for this clonotype. J is TRBJ1-5 and V is TRBV27, with D perhaps matching TRBD1 (6 bases). Trimming left V 7 bases short and J 2 bases short, with 24 bases between. CDR3 length equals 18 residues. Germline-derived CDR1 and CDR2 are MNHEY and SMNVEV (reference sequence). The CDR3 DNA follows: TGTGCCAGCACCGACCTCAAGGGGGGCGGATGGGGCAATCAGCCCCAGCATTTT. Protein: CASTDLKGGGWGNQPQHF.

This sequence joins TRBV6-2 or TRBV6-3 and TRBJ2-7; TRBD2 matches at 8 bases. This CDR3 contains 13 residues. From germline, CDR1 is MNHEY and CDR2 SVGEGT. Germline trimming cut 6 bases from V and 3 bases from J; bases unmatched to any gene: 4. CDR3 in DNA: TGTGCCAGCAGGAGGACTAGCAACTACGAGCAGTACTTC. Translated: CASRRTSNYEQYF.